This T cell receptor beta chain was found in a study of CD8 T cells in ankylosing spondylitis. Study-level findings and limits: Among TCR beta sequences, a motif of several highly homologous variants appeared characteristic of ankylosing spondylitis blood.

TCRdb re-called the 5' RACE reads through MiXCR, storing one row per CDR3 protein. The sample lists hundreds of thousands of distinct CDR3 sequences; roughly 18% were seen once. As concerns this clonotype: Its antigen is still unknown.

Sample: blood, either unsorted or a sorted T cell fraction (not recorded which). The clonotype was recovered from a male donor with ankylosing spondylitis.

DNA for the CDR3: TGTGCCAGCAGCCAAGGGGGGAGGGTTTCACCCCTCCACTTT. Translation gives CASSQGGRVSPLHF. The V and J genes are TRBV3-1 and TRBJ1-6; weak D call: TRBD1 (5 bases). The length of the CDR3 is 14 residues. Trimming pared 1 base from V and 9 bases from J, leaving 10 bases between. Per germline, CDR1 LGHDT and CDR2 YNNKEL (reference sequence).